This TCR beta chain was recorded in a study of CD8+ T cells in alopecia areata. Broader study findings: Lesional scalp exceeded normal scalp in clonality, especially in alopecia totalis/universalis.

This clone occurred a few times. What it recognizes is unknown. Treatment defined: oral pan-JAK inhibitor, 5-10 mg twice daily. From alopecia areata patients, lesional scalp punch biopsies and peripheral blood were collected. CDR3 length: 17 residues. The junction had 13 bases not matched to a gene; V was cut back by 2 bases and J by 4 bases. CDR1 is MGHRA, CDR2 YSYEKL, per germline. Following RNA extraction, reverse transcription yielded cDNA that acted as the sequencing template. The data were produced by immunoSEQ multiplex PCR, yet TCRdb's version contains in-frame clones alone and is incomplete. The sample holds some 200,000 clones, approximately 60% seen once.

Material: CD4+ T cells sorted from blood, obtained at week 4, from a patient treated with tofacitinib. The gene calls are TRBV4-1 and TRBJ1-2; 7 nucleotides agree with TRBD1. This TCR came from a human donor with alopecia areata. CDR3 nucleotides: TGCGCCAGCAGCCAACGACAGGGAATTCGGGGGGCCTATGGCTACACCTTC. Translating it yields CASSQRQGIRGAYGYTF.